Following are 2 T cell receptor beta chains from one sample sequenced in a study of cytomegalovirus exposure and HLA in healthy donors (dated by TCRdb to 2016 to 2017). The method behind the library was the immunoSEQ multiplex PCR assay. The multiplex PCR relied on a mix of 60 forward primers for TCR Vbeta segments and 13 reverse primers for TCR Jbeta segments. TCRdb stores this immuneACCESS table with in-frame sequences only. Part of the clones is absent; in the studies checked, under half of the shortfall reflects unresolved V genes, and no reason is known for the rest. This sample holds about 130,000 clones; 70% to 80% were observed only once. Approximately 2.6% of the sample is in the top ten clones. Material: PBMCs. The receptor set was obtained from a human donor in good health.

The V call is TRBV6-5, the J call TRBJ2-1, with D maybe TRBD1 (6 bases). V lost 2 bases and J lost 9, with 14 bases in between. The CDR3 is 14 residues long. From germline, CDR1 is MNHEY and CDR2 SVGAGI. The CDR3 protein is CASSYLTGQAEQFF. CDR3 DNA: TGTGCCAGCAGTTACCTCACAGGGCAGGCTGAGCAGTTCTTC.

V usage is TRBV20-1 and J usage is TRBJ2-5; D is ambiguous. This CDR3 spans 11 amino acids. Germline lookup yields CDR1 DFQATT and CDR2 SNEGSKA (reference sequence). Trimming shortened V by 8 bases and J by 5 bases, and 12 bases separated the two germline ends. The CDR3 loop is CSWLERETQYF. The CDR3 bases are TGCAGTTGGCTAGAGAGGGAGACCCAGTACTTC.